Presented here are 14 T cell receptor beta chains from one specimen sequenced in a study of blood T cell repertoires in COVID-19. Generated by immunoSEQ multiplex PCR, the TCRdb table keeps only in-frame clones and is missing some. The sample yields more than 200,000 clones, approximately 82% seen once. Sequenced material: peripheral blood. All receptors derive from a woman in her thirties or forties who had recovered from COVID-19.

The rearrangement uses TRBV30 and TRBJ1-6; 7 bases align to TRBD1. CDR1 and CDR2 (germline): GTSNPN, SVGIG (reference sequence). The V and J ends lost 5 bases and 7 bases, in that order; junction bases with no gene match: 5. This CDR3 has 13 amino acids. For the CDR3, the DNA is TGTGCCTGGCGGGACAGCCTGAATTCACCCCTCCACTTT. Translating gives CAWRDSLNSPLHF.

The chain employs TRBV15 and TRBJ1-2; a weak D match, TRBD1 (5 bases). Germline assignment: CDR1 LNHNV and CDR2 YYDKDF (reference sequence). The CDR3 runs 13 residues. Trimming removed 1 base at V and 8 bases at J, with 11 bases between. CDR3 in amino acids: CATSRVREGGYTF. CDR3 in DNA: TGTGCCACCAGCAGAGTTAGGGAGGGGGGCTACACCTTC.

DNA for the CDR3: TGTGCCAGCAGCCAAGTCGCGGGGATTGGTGAAAAACTGTTTTTT. Protein product: CASSQVAGIGEKLFF. The chain combines TRBV3-1 (or the pseudogene TRBV3-2) with TRBJ1-4, with D hard to call. The CDR3 covers 15 residues. Per germline, CDR1 LGHDT and CDR2 YNNKEL (reference sequence). With 1 base removed from V and 7 bases from J, the gap between germline ends came to 13 bases.

The CDR3 nucleotides read TGTGCCAGCAGCCTGGGTTCCCAGGGGGATACGCAGTATTTT. Translated: CASSLGSQGDTQYF. The chain has TRBV5-6 and TRBJ2-3, with D tentatively TRBD1 (6 bases). Trimming shortened V by 4 bases and J by 6 bases, and 15 bases separated the two germline ends. CDR1 and CDR2 (germline): SGHDT, YYEEEE. The CDR3 extends over 14 amino acids.

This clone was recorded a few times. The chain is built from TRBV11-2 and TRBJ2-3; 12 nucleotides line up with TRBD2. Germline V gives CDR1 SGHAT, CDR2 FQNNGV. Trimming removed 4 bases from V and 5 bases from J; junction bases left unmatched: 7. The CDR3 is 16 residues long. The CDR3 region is CASSSRLAGAEDTQYF. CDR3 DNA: TGTGCCAGCAGCTCGCGACTAGCGGGGGCGGAAGATACGCAGTATTTT.

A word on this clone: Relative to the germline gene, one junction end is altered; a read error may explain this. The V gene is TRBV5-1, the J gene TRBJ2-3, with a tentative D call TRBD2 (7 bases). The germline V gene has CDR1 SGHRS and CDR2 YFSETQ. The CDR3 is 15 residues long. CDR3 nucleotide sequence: TGCGCCAGCAGGTTGGAGGGGGGGTTCACAGATACGCAGTATTTT. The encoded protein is CASRLEGGFTDTQYF.

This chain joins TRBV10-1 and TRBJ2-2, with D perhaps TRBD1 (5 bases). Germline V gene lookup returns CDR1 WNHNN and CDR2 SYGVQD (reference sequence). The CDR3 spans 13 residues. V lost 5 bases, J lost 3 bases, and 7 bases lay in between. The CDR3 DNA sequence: TGCGCCAGCAGTCAGGGATACACCGGGGAGCTGTTTTTT. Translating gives CASSQGYTGELFF.

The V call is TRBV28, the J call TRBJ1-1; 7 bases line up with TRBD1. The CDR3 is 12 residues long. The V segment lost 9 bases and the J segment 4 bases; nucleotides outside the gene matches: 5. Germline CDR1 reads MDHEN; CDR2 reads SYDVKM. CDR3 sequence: CASRGPLTEAFF. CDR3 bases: TGTGCCAGTAGGGGGCCCCTCACTGAAGCTTTCTTT.

CDR3 coding DNA: TGTGCCAGTTCCTCCACGGGGGGCGCAAACTATGGCTACACCTTC. This sequence encodes CASSSTGGANYGYTF. The chain recombines TRBV19 with TRBJ1-2; tentatively, D is TRBD1 (6 bases). The CDR3 is made up of 15 amino acids. V was cut by 8 bases and J by 2 bases, with 18 bases left in between. CDR1 LNHDA and CDR2 SQIVND come from the germline V gene (reference sequence).

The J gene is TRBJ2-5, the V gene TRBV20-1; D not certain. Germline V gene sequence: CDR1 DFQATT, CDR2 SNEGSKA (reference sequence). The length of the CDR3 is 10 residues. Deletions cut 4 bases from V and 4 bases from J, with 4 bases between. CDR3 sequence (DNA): TGCAGTGCTAACAGAGAGACCCAGTACTTC. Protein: CSANRETQYF.

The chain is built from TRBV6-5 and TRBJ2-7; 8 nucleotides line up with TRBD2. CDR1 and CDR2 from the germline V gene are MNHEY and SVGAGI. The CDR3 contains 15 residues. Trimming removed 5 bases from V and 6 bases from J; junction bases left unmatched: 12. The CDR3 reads CASSTTGGVGSEQYF. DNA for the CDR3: TGTGCCAGCAGTACTACCGGGGGGGTCGGTTCCGAGCAGTACTTC.

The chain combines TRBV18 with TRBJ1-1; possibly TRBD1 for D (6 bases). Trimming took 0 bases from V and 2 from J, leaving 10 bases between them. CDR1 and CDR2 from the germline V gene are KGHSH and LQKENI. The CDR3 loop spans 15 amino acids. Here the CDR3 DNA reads TGTGCCAGCTCACCACCTAAGGGGGTAAACACTGAAGCTTTCTTT. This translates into CASSPPKGVNTEAFF. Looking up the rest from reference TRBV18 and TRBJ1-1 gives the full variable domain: NAGVMQNPRHLVRRRGQEARLRCSPMKGHSHVYWYRQLPEEGLKFMVYLQKENIIDESGMPKERFSAEFPKEGPSILRIQQVVRGDSAAYFCASSPPKGVNTEAFFGQGTRLTVV.

CDR3 sequence (DNA): TGTGCCAGCTCGACAGGGTCTGGAAACACCATATATTTT. Protein product: CASSTGSGNTIYF. The gene calls are TRBV18 and TRBJ1-3, with 7 positions matching TRBD1. Germline loops: CDR1 KGHSH, CDR2 LQKENI. V gave up 6 bases and J gave up 1 base; unmatched junction bases: 0. The CDR3 sequence is 13 residues long.

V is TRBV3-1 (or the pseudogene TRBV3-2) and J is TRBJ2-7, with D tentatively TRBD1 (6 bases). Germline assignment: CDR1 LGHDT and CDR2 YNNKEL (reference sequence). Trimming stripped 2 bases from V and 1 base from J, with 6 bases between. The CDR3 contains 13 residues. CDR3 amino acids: CASSQTGSYEQYF. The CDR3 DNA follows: TGTGCCAGCAGCCAAACAGGGTCCTACGAGCAGTACTTC.